The 14 T cell receptor beta chains below all came from one sample that was sequenced in a study of cytomegalovirus exposure and HLA in healthy donors. The primer mix had 60 Vbeta and 13 Jbeta primers. Sequencing used immunoSEQ multiplex PCR; TCRdb keeps in-frame clones, though not all of them. The repertoire holds 90,000 to 150,000 clones, roughly 80% seen once, with roughly 2.7% in the top ten. Sequencing was done on a sample of PBMCs. Receptors were obtained from a female donor in good health and CMV-seronegative.

The chain's CDR3 is CASSGPTGGVGNTIYF. In nucleotides, the CDR3 is TGTGCCAGCAGTGGCCCTACAGGGGGGGTTGGAAACACCATATATTTT. The genes are TRBV6-1 and TRBJ1-3, with 8 bases identical to TRBD1. The V gene end was trimmed by 4 bases and the J gene end by 3 bases; junction bases not matched to a gene: 8. In germline, CDR1 is MNHNS, CDR2 SASEGT. The CDR3 has 16 residues.

The chain is built from TRBV11-2 and TRBJ1-2; possible D gene TRBD1, 5 bases. This CDR3 is 18 amino acids long. Germline CDR1 SGHAT, CDR2 FQNNGV. The V and J ends lost 4 bases and 4 bases respectively, with 25 bases between them. CDR3 protein: CASSSYPSSTASGYGYTF. The CDR3 DNA sequence: TGTGCCAGCAGCTCCTACCCTTCATCGACAGCTAGTGGCTATGGCTACACCTTC.

Notes on this clone: One junction end does not reproduce the germline sequence, and a read error may be involved. This chain uses TRBV7-9 with TRBJ1-3, with D perhaps matching TRBD1 (5 bases). The CDR3 has 17 amino acids. Per the germline V gene, CDR1 is SEHNR and CDR2 is FQNEAQ (reference sequence). CDR3 in amino acids: CSSSLGPQGVIGNTIYF. The CDR3 region has the DNA TGTTCCAGCAGCTTAGGGCCTCAAGGGGTGATAGGAAACACCATATATTTT.

In this sample, this clone turned up a few times. The CDR3 bases are TGTGCCAGCAGCTTGAACGGTTTAGCCAAAAACATTCAGTACTTC. The encoded protein is CASSLNGLAKNIQYF. V gene TRBV5-5 combines with J gene TRBJ2-4; no clear D. Trimming removed 1 base from V and 0 bases from J, with 8 bases in between. CDR1 is SGHKS and CDR2 is YYEKEE in the germline V gene (reference sequence). The CDR3 consists of 15 residues.

This clone was seen more than once but under ten times. The gene calls are TRBV5-6 and TRBJ1-1, with D uncertain. Looked up from germline, CDR1 is SGHDT and CDR2 is YYEEEE. The CDR3 loop spans 17 amino acids. Trimming took off 0 bases at V and 0 bases at J, with 15 bases between the two ends. CDR3 residues: CASSLGGEARMNTEAFF. Here the CDR3 DNA reads TGTGCCAGCAGCTTGGGCGGAGAGGCAAGAATGAACACTGAAGCTTTCTTT.

V and J are TRBV9 and TRBJ2-6; 7 bases line up with TRBD1. The CDR3 has 15 residues. Germline assignment: CDR1 SGDLS and CDR2 YYNGEE. The J segment lost 3 bases and the V segment lost 5 bases, leaving 5 bases of the junction unmatched. This CDR3 reads CASSQTGHGANVLTF. The CDR3 coding sequence is TGTGCCAGCAGTCAGACAGGGCATGGGGCCAACGTCCTGACTTTC.

The chain employs TRBV30 and TRBJ2-6; 11 bases line up with TRBD1. The CDR3 loop spans 18 amino acids. CDR1 is GTSNPN, CDR2 SVGIG, per germline (reference sequence). Losses at the gene ends were 4 bases for V and 5 bases for J; bases not matched to a gene: 13. CDR3 bases: TGTGCCTGGACCCCACGGGGGACAGGGGGGCGAAGGGCCAACGTCCTGACTTTC. Translation gives CAWTPRGTGGRRANVLTF.

The chain uses TRBV18 and TRBJ1-3; unclear D gene. The CDR3 has 13 residues. In germline, CDR1 is KGHSH, CDR2 LQKENI. V lost 2 bases, J lost 3 bases, and 5 bases lay in between. The CDR3 sequence: CASSPGSGNTIYF. The CDR3 nucleotides read TGTGCCAGCTCACCAGGGAGTGGAAACACCATATATTTT.

This clone was picked up one time. The chain recombines TRBV11-2 with TRBJ2-1, with 8 bases lining up with TRBD2. The germline CDR1 and CDR2 sequences are SGHAT and FQNNGV. The V segment lost 4 bases and the J segment 6 bases; nucleotides outside the gene matches: 2. The CDR3 sequence is 13 residues long. CDR3 sequence (DNA): TGTGCCAGCAGCTCCGGACTAGCCAATGAGCAGTTCTTC. This sequence encodes CASSSGLANEQFF.

V is TRBV19 and J is TRBJ2-1; TRBD1 matches at 9 bases. The CDR3 has 15 residues. Trimming removed 6 bases from V and 3 bases from J; junction bases left unmatched: 6. Germline V CDR1 and CDR2: LNHDA, SQIVND (reference sequence). In nucleotides, the CDR3 is TGTGCCAGTAGCTTACAGGGGGCCAACTACAATGAGCAGTTCTTC. It translates to CASSLQGANYNEQFF.

The V gene is TRBV30, the J gene TRBJ2-5; TRBD2 agrees at 10 bases. This CDR3 is built from 15 residues. Germline CDR1 GTSNPN, CDR2 SVGIG (reference sequence). V was pared by 0 bases and J by 4 bases, with 5 bases of the junction left unmatched. The CDR3 sequence: CAWSVPAGGGETQYF. The CDR3 DNA is TGTGCCTGGAGTGTACCAGCGGGGGGGGGAGAGACCCAGTACTTC.

V and J are TRBV9 and TRBJ1-6; D remains unclear. Germline V CDR1 and CDR2: SGDLS, YYNGEE. The CDR3 covers 15 residues. Deletions cut 1 base from V and 7 bases from J, with 12 bases between. Here the CDR3 DNA reads TGTGCCAGCAGCGTATCTCCCGATGCGAATTCACCCCTCCACTTT. Translated, it gives CASSVSPDANSPLHF.

The chain uses TRBV30 and TRBJ2-4; 8 nucleotides match TRBD2. The CDR3 loop spans 18 amino acids. Germline CDR1 reads GTSNPN; CDR2 reads SVGIG (reference sequence). V lost 0 bases to trimming and J lost 6 bases; unmatched junction nucleotides: 16. CDR3 amino acids: CAWSVLRTGGGTINIQYF. CDR3 nucleotides: TGTGCCTGGAGTGTACTTAGGACTGGCGGGGGGACGATAAACATTCAGTACTTC.

This chain links TRBV5-5 with TRBJ1-6, with 8 bases matching TRBD1. V lost 3 bases, J lost 7 bases, and 6 bases stayed unmatched. Germline CDR1 SGHKS, CDR2 YYEKEE (reference sequence). The CDR3 consists of 15 residues. In DNA, the CDR3 is TGTGCCAGCAGCTGGGACAGGCCCCACAATTCACCCCTCCACTTT. This codes for CASSWDRPHNSPLHF.